This TCR beta chain derives from a study of post-analysis software for immune sequencing data. Study findings and constraints: Controls had lower frequencies than patients of 4 or 5 TRBV segments, which included TRBV5-6, TRBV5-1 and TRBV20-1.

This clonotype came up a few times. Antigen specificity is unknown. This CDR3 region has 16 residues. Looked up from germline, CDR1 is SNHLY and CDR2 is FYNNEI. V lost 8 bases to trimming and J lost 0 bases; unmatched junction nucleotides: 6. Incorporated into the TCR beta cDNA libraries were unique molecular identifiers, which served to reduce PCR and sequencing biases. TCRdb itself ran the PCR reads through MiXCR, one entry per CDR3 protein. Here the sample spans hundreds of thousands of distinct CDR3 sequences, around 27% being singletons. This clonotype was sampled from a girl under 18 with multiple sclerosis. Sequenced material: blood. The chain recombines TRBV2 with TRBJ1-5; the match to TRBD1 covers 11 bases. The CDR3, as DNA: TGTGCCAGCGGGGGGACAGGGGGTTATAGCAATCAGCCCCAGCATTTT. Residues: CASGGTGGYSNQPQHF.